The rows below give T cell receptor beta chains drawn from one sample of a study of T cell repertoires in cytomegalovirus infection. TCRdb used MiXCR to reprocess the reads, holding one entry per CDR3 protein. There are over 150,000 distinct CDR3 sequences in the sample; approximately 19% occur only once, and about 2.9% lies in the top ten. What was sequenced was PBMCs. All receptors derive from a human donor in good health (CMV status not recorded). Some clones in this sample may be carry-over from other donors' samples. The CDR3 runs from the conserved cysteine through the conserved F or W. Each record gives: D gene, J gene, V gene, clone size, CDR3 protein, CDR3 DNA. D genes are given only for firm matches. Some rows have no size entry. The others give once, few or many, or a class for an expanded clone.

d_call: -
j_call: TRBJ1-2
v_call: TRBV20-1
clone_size: -
cdr3_aa: CSAQIGGAGGYTF
cdr3_nt: TGCAGTGCTCAAATCGGGGGGGCGGGTGGCTACACCTTC

d_call: TRBD1
j_call: TRBJ1-6
v_call: TRBV7-2
clone_size: many
cdr3_aa: CASIKTAGTGHYSPLHF
cdr3_nt: TGTGCCAGCATCAAAACTGCCGGGACAGGGCATTATTCACCCCTCCACTTT

d_call: TRBD1
j_call: TRBJ1-2
v_call: TRBV7-9
clone_size: few
cdr3_aa: CASSLGQVYGYTF
cdr3_nt: TGTGCCAGCAGCCTCGGACAGGTTTATGGCTACACCTTC

d_call: TRBD2
j_call: TRBJ2-3
v_call: TRBV25-1
clone_size: few
cdr3_aa: CASSDGRGGRATDTQYF
cdr3_nt: TGTGCCAGCAGTGATGGGAGGGGCGGGAGGGCCACAGATACGCAGTATTTT

d_call: -
j_call: TRBJ2-7
v_call: TRBV25-1
clone_size: many
cdr3_aa: CASSDPTRPSSYEQYF
cdr3_nt: TGTGCCAGCAGTGATCCCACCAGACCCAGCTCCTACGAGCAGTACTTC

d_call: TRBD1
j_call: TRBJ1-6
v_call: TRBV6-6
clone_size: many
cdr3_aa: CASKAGGFDSPLHF
cdr3_nt: TGTGCCAGCAAGGCAGGGGGGTTTGATTCACCCCTCCACTTT

d_call: TRBD2
j_call: TRBJ2-2
v_call: TRBV28
clone_size: many
cdr3_aa: CASSLVFGGRAPGELFF
cdr3_nt: TGTGCCAGCAGTTTGGTGTTTGGCGGGAGGGCTCCCGGGGAGCTGTTTTTT

d_call: TRBD2
j_call: TRBJ2-1
v_call: TRBV20-1
clone_size: few
cdr3_aa: CSASTLAGGLNEQFF
cdr3_nt: TGCAGTGCTAGTACACTAGCGGGGGGGCTGAATGAGCAGTTCTTC

d_call: -
j_call: TRBJ2-7
v_call: TRBV12-3/TRBV12-4
clone_size: many
cdr3_aa: CASSYSGAQYF
cdr3_nt: TGTGCCAGCAGTTACTCGGGGGCGCAGTACTTC

d_call: -
j_call: TRBJ2-3
v_call: TRBV7-2
clone_size: -
cdr3_aa: CASSLMRGDDTQYF
cdr3_nt: TGTGCCAGCAGCTTAATGCGGGGAGACGATACGCAGTATTTT

d_call: TRBD1
j_call: TRBJ2-7
v_call: TRBV6-5
clone_size: few
cdr3_aa: CASSYLGQGREQYF
cdr3_nt: TGTGCCAGCAGTTACTTGGGACAGGGAAGAGAGCAGTACTTC

d_call: -
j_call: TRBJ2-2
v_call: TRBV7-6
clone_size: -
cdr3_aa: CASSPNGPGELFF
cdr3_nt: TGTGCTAGCAGCCCTAACGGTCCCGGGGAGCTGTTTTTT

d_call: -
j_call: TRBJ2-7
v_call: TRBV12-3/TRBV12-4
clone_size: few
cdr3_aa: CASSKGSYEQYF
cdr3_nt: TGTGCCAGCAGTAAGGGCTCCTACGAGCAGTACTTC

d_call: -
j_call: TRBJ2-5
v_call: TRBV6-5
clone_size: few
cdr3_aa: CASNSLGQETQYF
cdr3_nt: TGTGCCAGCAACTCACTCGGTCAAGAGACCCAGTACTTC

d_call: -
j_call: TRBJ1-2
v_call: TRBV19
clone_size: -
cdr3_aa: CASSSRELVYGYTF
cdr3_nt: TGTGCCAGTAGTTCCAGGGAACTTGTCTATGGCTACACCTTC

d_call: TRBD2
j_call: TRBJ2-7
v_call: TRBV19
clone_size: few
cdr3_aa: CASALAGGTYEQYF
cdr3_nt: TGTGCCAGTGCTCTAGCGGGAGGCACCTACGAGCAGTACTTC

d_call: -
j_call: TRBJ1-5
v_call: TRBV28
clone_size: few
cdr3_aa: CASRLRTGWHF
cdr3_nt: TGTGCCAGCAGGTTGCGGACTGGCTGGCATTTT

d_call: -
j_call: TRBJ1-5
v_call: TRBV12-3/TRBV12-4
clone_size: many
cdr3_aa: CATAVQVRQPQHF
cdr3_nt: TGTGCCACCGCCGTCCAGGTTCGTCAGCCCCAGCATTTT

d_call: -
j_call: TRBJ2-5
v_call: TRBV7-2
clone_size: many
cdr3_aa: CASSFGATQYF
cdr3_nt: TGTGCCAGCAGCTTTGGGGCAACCCAGTACTTC

d_call: -
j_call: TRBJ2-7
v_call: TRBV28
clone_size: -
cdr3_aa: CASSLGGRIGYEQYF
cdr3_nt: TGTGCCAGCAGTTTAGGGGGCCGGATAGGTTACGAGCAGTACTTC

d_call: -
j_call: TRBJ1-2
v_call: TRBV19
clone_size: few
cdr3_aa: CASSIGDSHNYGYTF
cdr3_nt: TGTGCCAGTAGTATAGGAGACAGTCATAACTATGGCTACACCTTC

d_call: -
j_call: TRBJ1-5
v_call: TRBV7-9
clone_size: -
cdr3_aa: CASNLSTEADDSYSNQPQHF
cdr3_nt: TGTGCCAGCAACCTATCTACAGAGGCCGATGACAGTTATAGCAATCAGCCCCAGCATTTT

d_call: TRBD2
j_call: TRBJ2-1
v_call: TRBV6-5
clone_size: once
cdr3_aa: CASSYMNSGGRGEQFF
cdr3_nt: TGTGCCAGCAGTTACATGAATAGCGGGGGACGGGGTGAGCAGTTCTTC

d_call: TRBD2
j_call: TRBJ2-2
v_call: TRBV11-2
clone_size: -
cdr3_aa: CASSLFSGANTGELFF
cdr3_nt: TGTGCCAGCAGCTTATTTAGCGGGGCGAACACCGGGGAGCTGTTTTTT

d_call: -
j_call: TRBJ2-2
v_call: TRBV29-1
clone_size: -
cdr3_aa: CSVHGLSNTGELFF
cdr3_nt: TGCAGCGTCCACGGACTTTCGAACACCGGGGAGCTGTTTTTT

d_call: TRBD1
j_call: TRBJ1-4
v_call: TRBV2
clone_size: -
cdr3_aa: CASRTQGTDKNEKLFF
cdr3_nt: TGTGCCAGCCGGACCCAGGGGACAGATAAAAATGAAAAACTGTTTTTT

d_call: TRBD2
j_call: TRBJ2-2
v_call: TRBV19
clone_size: few
cdr3_aa: CASSPLAVTGELFF
cdr3_nt: TGTGCCAGTAGTCCCCTAGCGGTCACCGGGGAGCTGTTTTTT

d_call: TRBD1
j_call: TRBJ2-7
v_call: TRBV19
clone_size: -
cdr3_aa: CASSILTGLGEQYF
cdr3_nt: TGTGCCAGTAGTATCCTGACAGGGCTGGGGGAGCAGTACTTC

d_call: -
j_call: TRBJ2-7
v_call: TRBV29-1
clone_size: few
cdr3_aa: CSVAAASYEQYF
cdr3_nt: TGCAGCGTTGCAGCGGCCTCCTACGAGCAGTACTTC

d_call: -
j_call: TRBJ2-5
v_call: TRBV20-1
clone_size: -
cdr3_aa: CSANRVQETQYF
cdr3_nt: TGCAGTGCTAACCGGGTTCAAGAGACCCAGTACTTC

d_call: TRBD2
j_call: TRBJ2-7
v_call: TRBV7-6
clone_size: many
cdr3_aa: CASSPGLAGAYEQYF
cdr3_nt: TGTGCCAGCAGCCCTGGACTAGCGGGAGCCTACGAGCAGTACTTC

d_call: -
j_call: TRBJ2-3
v_call: TRBV6-5
clone_size: -
cdr3_aa: CASSSSQGRGGDTQYF
cdr3_nt: TGTGCCAGCAGTTCCTCGCAGGGAAGAGGCGGTGATACGCAGTATTTT

d_call: TRBD1
j_call: TRBJ1-1
v_call: TRBV7-9
clone_size: few
cdr3_aa: CASSLWTGTNTEAFF
cdr3_nt: TGTGCCAGCAGCCTATGGACAGGGACGAACACTGAAGCTTTCTTT

d_call: -
j_call: TRBJ1-4
v_call: TRBV12-3/TRBV12-4
clone_size: few
cdr3_aa: CASSLFGDELFF
cdr3_nt: TGTGCCAGCAGTTTATTTGGAGACGAACTGTTTTTT

d_call: -
j_call: TRBJ2-1
v_call: TRBV11-2
clone_size: many
cdr3_aa: CASSLTAGLRYYNEQFF
cdr3_nt: TGTGCCAGCAGCCTTACCGCGGGACTCAGATACTACAATGAGCAGTTCTTC

d_call: -
j_call: TRBJ2-5
v_call: TRBV7-8
clone_size: many
cdr3_aa: CASSLLGFAPQETQYF
cdr3_nt: TGTGCCAGCAGCTTATTGGGTTTCGCTCCTCAAGAGACCCAGTACTTC

d_call: TRBD1
j_call: TRBJ2-3
v_call: TRBV20-1
clone_size: -
cdr3_aa: CSASFGQGAEDTQYF
cdr3_nt: TGCAGTGCTAGTTTTGGACAGGGGGCGGAGGATACGCAGTATTTT

d_call: -
j_call: TRBJ1-1
v_call: TRBV12-5
clone_size: -
cdr3_aa: CASGLDRVPFF
cdr3_nt: TGTGCTAGTGGTTTGGACCGGGTTCCTTTCTTT

d_call: TRBD1
j_call: TRBJ1-1
v_call: TRBV7-2
clone_size: many
cdr3_aa: CASTFNQGGRTEAFF
cdr3_nt: TGTGCCAGCACCTTTAACCAGGGGGGCCGCACTGAAGCTTTCTTT

d_call: -
j_call: TRBJ2-7
v_call: TRBV7-3
clone_size: -
cdr3_aa: CASSPTPGGYEQYF
cdr3_nt: TGTGCCAGCAGCCCGACACCCGGGGGATACGAGCAGTACTTC

d_call: -
j_call: TRBJ2-2
v_call: TRBV11-2
clone_size: few
cdr3_aa: CASSLATVSGELFF
cdr3_nt: TGTGCCAGCAGCTTAGCTACGGTTTCAGGGGAGCTGTTTTTT

d_call: -
j_call: TRBJ2-4
v_call: TRBV28
clone_size: -
cdr3_aa: CASSAPGRATKNIQYF
cdr3_nt: TGTGCCAGCAGTGCACCGGGACGGGCAACCAAAAACATTCAGTACTTC

d_call: -
j_call: TRBJ1-1
v_call: TRBV7-9
clone_size: -
cdr3_aa: CASSEGHRNTEAFF
cdr3_nt: TGTGCCAGCAGCGAGGGACACCGGAACACTGAAGCTTTCTTT

d_call: -
j_call: TRBJ1-2
v_call: TRBV29-1
clone_size: few
cdr3_aa: CSVEQAGGMAHGYTF
cdr3_nt: TGCAGCGTTGAACAAGCAGGAGGGATGGCGCACGGCTACACCTTC

d_call: TRBD2
j_call: TRBJ2-1
v_call: TRBV7-8
clone_size: many
cdr3_aa: CASSLVMAGGGEQFF
cdr3_nt: TGTGCCAGCAGCTTAGTTATGGCGGGAGGTGGTGAGCAGTTCTTC

d_call: -
j_call: TRBJ1-2
v_call: TRBV28
clone_size: few
cdr3_aa: CASSFEATNYGYTF
cdr3_nt: TGTGCCAGCAGTTTTGAGGCTACTAACTATGGCTACACCTTC

d_call: -
j_call: TRBJ1-2
v_call: TRBV6-1
clone_size: few
cdr3_aa: CASSEWAQNYGYTF
cdr3_nt: TGTGCCAGCAGTGAATGGGCCCAGAACTATGGCTACACCTTC

d_call: -
j_call: TRBJ1-2
v_call: TRBV7-2
clone_size: many
cdr3_aa: CASSPDYRSYGYTF
cdr3_nt: TGTGCCAGCAGCCCCGACTACAGGTCCTATGGCTACACCTTC

d_call: -
j_call: TRBJ2-1
v_call: TRBV20-1
clone_size: -
cdr3_aa: CSAGTEQFF
cdr3_nt: TGCAGTGCTGGAACTGAGCAGTTCTTC

d_call: -
j_call: TRBJ2-1
v_call: TRBV28
clone_size: many
cdr3_aa: CASSSGGSYNEQFF
cdr3_nt: TGTGCCAGCAGCTCCGGGGGCTCCTACAATGAGCAGTTCTTC

d_call: TRBD1
j_call: TRBJ2-2
v_call: TRBV6-1
clone_size: many
cdr3_aa: CASSGGQPQNTGELFF
cdr3_nt: TGTGCCAGCAGTGGGGGACAGCCCCAAAACACCGGGGAGCTGTTTTTT

d_call: -
j_call: TRBJ2-6
v_call: TRBV7-3
clone_size: few
cdr3_aa: CASSLGGAVGANVLTF
cdr3_nt: TGTGCCAGCAGCCTAGGGGGGGCGGTTGGGGCCAACGTCCTGACTTTC

d_call: -
j_call: TRBJ2-1
v_call: TRBV7-8
clone_size: many
cdr3_aa: CASTQTPSSYNEQFF
cdr3_nt: TGTGCCAGCACCCAGACCCCCAGCTCCTACAATGAGCAGTTCTTC

d_call: -
j_call: TRBJ1-4
v_call: TRBV12-3/TRBV12-4
clone_size: -
cdr3_aa: CASTDRLFEKLFF
cdr3_nt: TGTGCCAGCACGGATCGTCTTTTTGAAAAACTGTTTTTT

d_call: -
j_call: TRBJ1-5
v_call: TRBV5-1
clone_size: -
cdr3_aa: CASSLEGDPNQPQHF
cdr3_nt: TGCGCCAGCAGCTTGGAGGGGGACCCAAATCAGCCCCAGCATTTT

d_call: -
j_call: TRBJ1-2
v_call: TRBV7-2
clone_size: many
cdr3_aa: CASSLPGVNYGYTF
cdr3_nt: TGTGCCAGCAGCTTACCAGGGGTAAACTATGGCTACACCTTC

d_call: -
j_call: TRBJ2-5
v_call: TRBV28
clone_size: -
cdr3_aa: CASSWSGTSSRAEQETQYF
cdr3_nt: TGTGCCAGCAGTTGGTCGGGGACATCGAGCAGGGCTGAACAAGAGACCCAGTACTTC

d_call: -
j_call: TRBJ1-1
v_call: TRBV4-1
clone_size: -
cdr3_aa: CASSQAPWTEAFF
cdr3_nt: TGCGCCAGCAGCCAAGCGCCTTGGACTGAAGCTTTCTTT

d_call: TRBD1
j_call: TRBJ1-2
v_call: TRBV20-1
clone_size: -
cdr3_aa: CSARTGGLFVGYTF
cdr3_nt: TGCAGTGCTAGGACAGGGGGGTTGTTTGTTGGCTACACCTTC